This T cell receptor (beta chain) derives from a study of blood T cell repertoires in COVID-19. The CDR3 runs to 16 residues. Germline V gene sequence: CDR1 MGHRA, CDR2 YSYEKL. V was trimmed by 1 base and J by 6 bases, leaving 15 bases between them. As processed by the authors: Quantification of nucleated cells was approximated via reference gene primer amplification. The table came from immunoSEQ multiplex PCR; TCRdb's copy has only in-frame clones and leaves some out. The DNA gave D and trimming, while V, J and clone size come from that table. The sample holds 150,000 or so clones, roughly 84% seen once.

This rearrangement joins TRBV4-1 to TRBJ1-4; D might be TRBD1 (6 bases). This TCR was sampled from a woman aged 45-59 years who had recovered from COVID-19. Sequencing was done on a sample of PBMCs or T cells enriched from blood (not recorded which). CDR3 nucleotide sequence: TGCGCCAGCAGCCAAGTGGTGGGGGCAGGGGATGAAAAACTGTTTTTT. Translating gives CASSQVVGAGDEKLFF.